These T cell receptor beta chains were read from a single sample in a study of blood T cell repertoires in COVID-19. Only in-frame clones appear in the TCRdb table, and some are missing; sequencing was by immunoSEQ multiplex PCR. This table has 150,000 to 200,000 clones, roughly nine tenths appearing once. The sequenced sample consisted of PBMCs or T cells enriched from blood (not recorded which). The receptors were sampled from a middle-aged woman with acute COVID-19. Each CDR3 is given with its conserved first and last residue.

V gene: TRBV4-1
CDR3 protein: CASSQDRRGGDTQYF

V gene: TRBV30
CDR3 protein: CAWRGQGMKQFF

V gene: TRBV29-1
CDR3 protein: CSVVAGSGANVLTF

V gene: TRBV19
CDR3 protein: CASSIWPHEQFF

V gene: TRBV7-8
CDR3 protein: CASSLWPRGTTDTQYF

V gene: TRBV6-2/TRBV6-3
CDR3 protein: CASSSMGQLYNEQFF

V gene: TRBV12-5
CDR3 protein: CASGLTGVMNTEAFF

V gene: TRBV4-1
CDR3 protein: CASSQGQGAEYEQYF

V gene: TRBV7-2
CDR3 protein: CASSWGQGSVGYTF

V gene: TRBV7-6
CDR3 protein: CASSSGGVAEAFF

V gene: TRBV7-8
CDR3 protein: CASSFVTGGNQPQHF

V gene: TRBV7-2
CDR3 protein: CASSLSGTGNNEQFF

V gene: TRBV19
CDR3 protein: CASSIPRDRGYNSPLHF

V gene: TRBV5-4
CDR3 protein: CASSSTLGEAIDGYTF

V gene: TRBV7-6
CDR3 protein: CASSLVASGAGELFF

V gene: TRBV30
CDR3 protein: CAWSLGLGAYEQYF

V gene: TRBV2
CDR3 protein: CASGLAGRTDTQYF

V gene: TRBV7-9
CDR3 protein: CASSFSTGRDTEAFF

V gene: TRBV5-1
CDR3 protein: CASSVTGQGRTGELFF

V gene: TRBV5-1
CDR3 protein: CASSLGLAGGRSYNEQFF

V gene: TRBV30
CDR3 protein: CAWRSGGRANYGYTF

V gene: TRBV18
CDR3 protein: CASSEWTSGVEQYF

V gene: TRBV7-6
CDR3 protein: CASSSPSGDTYTGELFF

V gene: TRBV3-1/TRBV3-2
CDR3 protein: CASSHSGQNNEQFF

V gene: TRBV9
CDR3 protein: CASSVERNTEAFF

V gene: TRBV21-1
CDR3 protein: CASSKVQDRDSGANVLTF

V gene: TRBV23-1
CDR3 protein: CASTFKAGGEISYEQYF

V gene: TRBV19
CDR3 protein: CASSVGGNQPQHF